The 29 T cell receptor beta chains presented below share a single source sample, sequenced in a study of OX40 agonist ivuxolimab in advanced cancers. Measured with immunoSEQ multiplex PCR; TCRdb has only the in-frame clones, and not every one. The profile shows over 75,000 clones, around 90% of them singletons. Sequencing used CD4+ or CD8+ T cells sorted from blood, obtained in a trial of the OX40 agonist ivuxolimab. All receptors come from an adult with an advanced solid tumor such as melanoma, head and neck, liver or kidney cancer.

The rearrangement links TRBV5-1 to TRBJ2-2; the D gene could be TRBD1 or TRBD2 (5 bases each). This CDR3 has 19 residues. Trimming pared 0 bases from V and 3 bases from J, leaving 21 bases between. The germline V gene encodes CDR1 SGHRS and CDR2 YFSETQ. For the CDR3, the DNA is TGCGCCAGCAGCTTGGCCGGCAAGGGACGAAGAAGGGACACCGGGGAGCTGTTTTTT. Residues: CASSLAGKGRRRDTGELFF.

The CDR3 loop reads CASSQAVRGTYGYTF. The CDR3 DNA sequence: TGCGCCAGCAGCCAAGCGGTCAGGGGGACCTATGGCTACACCTTC. The V call is TRBV4-3, the J call TRBJ1-2; 7 bases are shared with TRBD1. Germline loops: CDR1 LGHNA, CDR2 YSLEER. Germline trimming cut 1 base from V and 4 bases from J; bases unmatched to any gene: 6. The CDR3 runs to 15 residues.

This clone was observed a few times. The chain uses TRBV5-5 and TRBJ1-5; TRBD1 matches at 7 bases. This CDR3 has 15 amino acids. The trim removed 4 bases at V and 4 bases at J, leaving 8 bases unmatched. Germline CDR1 is SGHKS and CDR2 is YYEKEE (reference sequence). The CDR3 protein is CASSTLPDRNQPQHF. For the CDR3, the DNA is TGTGCCAGCAGCACCCTCCCGGACAGGAATCAGCCCCAGCATTTT.

The gene calls are TRBV5-1 and TRBJ2-5; 13 bases agree with TRBD2. Germline V lookup: CDR1 SGHRS, CDR2 YFSETQ. V shed 5 bases and J 5 bases; nucleotides not matched to a gene: 6. The CDR3 length is 15 residues. CDR3 sequence: CASRTSGRAEETQYF. In nucleotides, the CDR3 is TGCGCCAGCAGAACTAGCGGGAGGGCCGAGGAGACCCAGTACTTC.

This clone appeared once. V gene TRBV27 combines with J gene TRBJ1-1, with 9 bases that match TRBD1. V gave up 4 bases and J gave up 4 bases; unmatched junction bases: 13. CDR1 and CDR2 from the germline V gene are MNHEY and SMNVEV (reference sequence). This CDR3 region has 17 residues. The CDR3 sequence is CASSSGQGPLKSTEAFF. The CDR3 DNA reads as TGTGCCAGCAGTTCCGGACAGGGGCCCCTGAAGAGCACTGAAGCTTTCTTT.

This clone is a singleton in its sample. The chain links TRBV28 to TRBJ2-7; 11 bases match TRBD1. This CDR3 comprises 16 residues. Germline V gene lookup returns CDR1 MDHEN and CDR2 SYDVKM. Unmatched junction bases numbered 6, after V lost 2 bases and J lost 3 bases. The CDR3 protein is CASSLRQGQGVYEQYF. The DNA for the CDR3 is TGTGCCAGCAGTTTAAGGCAGGGACAGGGGGTCTACGAGCAGTACTTC.

The V call is TRBV5-4, the J call TRBJ1-1; 7 bases match TRBD1. V dropped 0 bases and J dropped 2; count of bases not matched to a gene: 4. Germline V lookup: CDR1 SGHNT, CDR2 YYREEE (reference sequence). The CDR3 runs to 15 residues. CDR3 protein: CASSLEGQRNTEAFF. CDR3 nucleotide sequence: TGTGCCAGCAGCTTGGAGGGACAGAGAAACACTGAAGCTTTCTTT.

This chain links TRBV6-5 with TRBJ1-1, with D possibly TRBD1 on 5 matching bases. This CDR3 has 15 residues. Per the germline V gene, CDR1 is MNHEY and CDR2 is SVGAGI. Trimming removed 5 bases from V and 5 bases from J, with 18 bases in between. The CDR3 protein is CASSPPGYRRTEAFF. The CDR3 nucleotides read TGTGCCAGCAGTCCTCCAGGGTATAGAAGGACTGAAGCTTTCTTT.

For this clone: Other DNA sequences of this sample code for an identical CDR3. V is TRBV7-9 and J is TRBJ1-1; D may be TRBD1 (5 bases). V was shortened by 3 bases and J by 3 bases, with 8 bases between the two germline ends. Germline values: CDR1 SEHNR, CDR2 FQNEAQ (reference sequence). The length of the CDR3 is 13 residues. CDR3 amino acids: CASSLAGDTEAFF. The CDR3 bases are TGTGCCAGCAGCTTGGCGGGGGACACTGAAGCTTTCTTT.

The chain carries TRBV29-1 and TRBJ2-3, with 9 bases identical to TRBD2. There are 16 residues in the CDR3. Germline lookup yields CDR1 SQVTM and CDR2 ANQGSEA. The trim removed 4 bases at V and 2 bases at J, leaving 10 bases unmatched. CDR3 sequence reads: CSVAAGGGGPTDTQYF. The CDR3 DNA reads as TGCAGCGTTGCAGCGGGGGGAGGGGGACCCACAGATACGCAGTATTTT.

The V call is TRBV7-9, the J call TRBJ2-5, with 7 nucleotides matching TRBD1. The CDR3 sequence is 13 residues long. The trim removed 3 bases at V and 3 bases at J, leaving 1 base unmatched. The germline CDR1 and CDR2 sequences are SEHNR and FQNEAQ (reference sequence). CDR3 region: CASSFGQEETQYF. The DNA for the CDR3 is TGTGCCAGCAGCTTCGGACAGGAAGAGACCCAGTACTTC.

The chain combines TRBV19 with TRBJ2-5; tentatively, D is TRBD1 (6 bases). CDR1 and CDR2 (germline): LNHDA, SQIVND (reference sequence). Trimming cost V 10 bases and J 1 base, with 13 bases left between them. The CDR3 contains 13 residues. This CDR3 is CATSQGIQETQYF. The CDR3 region has the DNA TGTGCCACCTCACAGGGTATCCAAGAGACCCAGTACTTC.

The chain couples TRBV10-3 to TRBJ2-3; 14 positions agree with TRBD2. Losses at the gene ends were 6 bases for V and 0 bases for J; bases not matched to a gene: 8. The CDR3 sequence is 18 residues long. Looked up from germline, CDR1 is ENHRY and CDR2 is SYGVKD. For the CDR3, the DNA is TGTGCCATCAGGGGAGGACTAGCGGGGGGCACTAGCACAGATACGCAGTATTTT. Translation gives CAIRGGLAGGTSTDTQYF.

This chain links TRBV28 with TRBJ1-1, with unresolved D. Germline values: CDR1 MDHEN, CDR2 SYDVKM. CDR3 length: 12 amino acids. V lost 2 bases and J lost 9, with 10 bases in between. The CDR3 region has the DNA TGTGCCAGCAGTTTAAGGGAGTATAAAGCTTTCTTT. Translating gives CASSLREYKAFF.

The chain uses TRBV19 and TRBJ2-1, with TRBD1 matching 12 bases. Losses at the gene ends were 5 bases for V and 10 bases for J; bases not matched to a gene: 9. This CDR3 has 15 residues. From germline, CDR1 is LNHDA and CDR2 SQIVND (reference sequence). The CDR3 sequence is CASSEGQGAIGEQFF. For the CDR3, the DNA is TGTGCCAGTAGTGAGGGACAGGGGGCTATAGGCGAGCAGTTCTTC.

In this sample, this clone turned up once. The rearrangement uses TRBV7-2 and TRBJ1-2; the D gene is possibly TRBD1 (6 bases). CDR1 and CDR2 from the germline V gene are SGHTA and FQGNSA. The CDR3 loop spans 15 amino acids. V was trimmed by 1 base and J by 1 base, leaving 10 bases between them. The chain's CDR3 is CASSLDRAINYGYTF. The CDR3 coding sequence is TGTGCCAGCAGCTTAGACAGGGCAATTAACTATGGCTACACCTTC.

The V call is TRBV2, the J call TRBJ2-3; D is unclear. The CDR3 totals 11 residues. CDR1 is SNHLY and CDR2 is FYNNEI in the germline V gene. V lost 4 bases and J lost 7, with 6 bases in between. In DNA, the CDR3 is TGTGCCAGCAGTGTTCCTAATACGCAGTATTTT. It is translated as CASSVPNTQYF.

Concerning this clone itself: Other DNA sequences in this sample translate to the same CDR3. The DNA of the CDR3 is TGCGCCAGCAGCTTGGAACAATTAGGACAGGGTGAAGGTGCTTTCTTT. Translated, it gives CASSLEQLGQGEGAFF. The chain joins TRBV5-1 to TRBJ1-1; 8 bases match TRBD1. The junction had 15 bases not matched to a gene; V was cut back by 0 bases and J by 11 bases. The CDR3 covers 16 residues. Germline V gene data show CDR1 as SGHRS and CDR2 as YFSETQ. The full variable domain, rest sourced from reference TRBV5-1 and TRBJ1-1, is KAGVTQTPRYLIKTRGQQVTLSCSPISGHRSVSWYQQTPGQGLQFLFEYFSETQRNKGNFPGRFSGRQFSNSRSEMNVSTLELGDSALYLCASSLEQLGQGEGAFFGQGTRLTVV.

This chain joins TRBV28 and TRBJ2-7; D gene uncertain. Germline loops: CDR1 MDHEN, CDR2 SYDVKM. Trimming shortened V by 6 bases and J by 4 bases, and 7 bases separated the two germline ends. CDR3 length: 11 amino acids. The CDR3 sequence is CASRKEYEQYF. CDR3 nucleotides: TGTGCCAGCAGGAAGGAGTACGAGCAGTACTTC.

This clone is a singleton in its sample. This chain links TRBV19 with TRBJ2-1, with 8 bases aligning to TRBD2. J was trimmed by 4 bases and V by 7 bases; bases with no gene match: 6. Germline assignment: CDR1 LNHDA and CDR2 SQIVND (reference sequence). CDR3 length: 14 residues. CDR3 protein: CASTTGTSYNEQFF. CDR3 sequence (DNA): TGTGCCAGTACCACCGGGACTAGTTACAATGAGCAGTTCTTC.

V and J are TRBV27 and TRBJ1-2, with a possible D match to TRBD1 (6 bases). CDR1 and CDR2 from the germline V gene are MNHEY and SMNVEV (reference sequence). The length of the CDR3 is 12 residues. Trimming removed 6 bases at V and 8 bases at J, with 13 bases between. The DNA for the CDR3 is TGTGCCAGCAGCAAAACAGGGCTCGGCTACACCTTC. Protein: CASSKTGLGYTF.

The chain joins TRBV7-2 to TRBJ2-5; 7 bases align to TRBD1. Germline V CDR1 and CDR2: SGHTA, FQGNSA. J gave up 1 base and V 4 bases, and 3 bases lay outside the gene matches. The CDR3 covers 14 residues. CDR3 nucleotides: TGTGCCAGCAGCTCCCGGGACAGCCAAGAGACCCAGTACTTC. Translating it yields CASSSRDSQETQYF.

The chain employs TRBV6-5 and TRBJ2-1; D is uncertain. Trimming removed 6 bases from V and 6 bases from J, with 6 bases in between. The CDR3 loop spans 11 amino acids. CDR1 and CDR2 (germline): MNHEY, SVGAGI. The CDR3 coding sequence is TGTGCCAGCAGCCGATTCAATGAGCAGTTCTTC. Translated: CASSRFNEQFF.

The gene calls are TRBV28 and TRBJ1-3; no reliable D call. Germline-derived CDR1 and CDR2 are MDHEN and SYDVKM. The CDR3 consists of 17 residues. Trimming shortened V by 1 base and J by 0 bases, and 13 bases separated the two germline ends. The CDR3 DNA follows: TGTGCCAGCAGTTTATCTGTTGCCAGCGCCTCTGGAAACACCATATATTTT. Amino acids: CASSLSVASASGNTIYF.

The genes are TRBV5-4 and TRBJ1-1; possible D gene TRBD1, 5 bases. Germline V gene sequence: CDR1 SGHNT, CDR2 YYREEE (reference sequence). V was pared by 0 bases and J by 6 bases, with 15 bases between. This CDR3 contains 15 residues. This CDR3 reads CASSLGGAGYPEAFF. CDR3 DNA: TGTGCCAGCAGCTTGGGAGGGGCAGGGTACCCTGAAGCTTTCTTT. The full variable domain, rest sourced from reference TRBV5-4 and TRBJ1-1, is ETGVTQSPTHLIKTRGQQVTLRCSSQSGHNTVSWYQQALGQGPQFIFQYYREEENGRGNFPPRFSGLQFPNYSSELNVNALELDDSALYLCASSLGGAGYPEAFFGQGTRLTVV.

The chain is built from TRBV19 and TRBJ2-7; the D gene is possibly TRBD1 (7 bases). This CDR3 spans 14 amino acids. The V and J ends lost 3 bases and 4 bases respectively, with 13 bases between them. Germline loops: CDR1 LNHDA, CDR2 SQIVND (reference sequence). The CDR3 protein is CASSIGQGGYEQYF. The CDR3 region has the DNA TGTGCCAGTAGTATCGGTCAGGGGGGTTACGAGCAGTACTTC. Using reference TRBV19 and TRBJ2-7 for the parts outside the CDR3, the full variable domain is DGGITQSPKYLFRKEGQNVTLSCEQNLNHDAMYWYRQDPGQGLRLIYYSQIVNDFQKGDIAEGYSVSREKKESFPLTVTSAQKNPTAFYLCASSIGQGGYEQYFGPGTRLTVT.

This rearrangement joins TRBV19 to TRBJ2-4; unclear D gene. The V gene's germline CDR1 is LNHDA and CDR2 SQIVND (reference sequence). V was cut by 3 bases and J by 3 bases, with 15 bases left in between. The length of the CDR3 is 16 residues. This chain's CDR3 is CASSIYQETVKNIQYF. The CDR3 nucleotides are TGTGCCAGTAGTATTTACCAAGAAACCGTCAAAAACATTCAGTACTTC.

The chain uses TRBV18 and TRBJ2-7; 9 bases are a match to TRBD1. The trim removed 3 bases at V and 7 bases at J, leaving 10 bases unmatched. CDR1 is KGHSH and CDR2 is LQKENI in the germline V gene. The CDR3 sequence is 15 residues long. The CDR3 protein is CASSPGEQGAGEQYF. The CDR3 DNA reads as TGTGCCAGCTCACCGGGGGAACAGGGGGCGGGTGAGCAGTACTTC.

The chain carries TRBV5-1 and TRBJ2-1; 10 positions match TRBD2. CDR1 is SGHRS, CDR2 YFSETQ, per germline. The trim removed 4 bases at V and 2 bases at J, leaving 3 bases unmatched. The CDR3 extends over 15 amino acids. The CDR3 DNA sequence: TGCGCCAGCAGCCCTAGCGGGAGTACCTACAATGAGCAGTTCTTC. Translated: CASSPSGSTYNEQFF. Drawing the rest from reference TRBV5-1 and TRBJ2-1, the complete variable domain is KAGVTQTPRYLIKTRGQQVTLSCSPISGHRSVSWYQQTPGQGLQFLFEYFSETQRNKGNFPGRFSGRQFSNSRSEMNVSTLELGDSALYLCASSPSGSTYNEQFFGPGTRLTVL.